A single sample gave rise to the 8 T cell receptor beta chains below, sequenced in a study of identical twins. TCRdb analysed the 5' RACE reads with MiXCR anew, one entry per CDR3 protein. This table holds roughly 630,000 distinct CDR3 sequences, about 7.6% found once. These same records also appear under a second study, on yellow fever vaccine responses in identical twins.

The sample was PBMCs. Receptors were obtained from a woman between 18 and 29 years old in good health.

The rearrangement uses TRBV5-6 and TRBJ2-5; D unclear. Germline V gives CDR1 SGHDT, CDR2 YYEEEE. Between the trimmed V and J ends, which lost 0 bases and 7 bases, there was a span of 13 bases. The CDR3 is made up of 14 amino acids. CDR3 protein: CASSLGRVGLTQYF. The CDR3 nucleotides are TGTGCCAGCAGCTTGGGCCGGGTAGGGCTGACCCAGTACTTC.

V usage is TRBV9 and J usage is TRBJ2-1; TRBD2 agrees at 9 bases. V lost 3 bases and J lost 5; bases outside the gene matches: 9. The CDR3 has 16 amino acids. Per the germline V gene, CDR1 is SGDLS and CDR2 is YYNGEE. Here the CDR3 reads CASSAWGRGGDNEQFF. The CDR3 nucleotides are TGTGCCAGCAGCGCATGGGGGCGGGGGGGAGACAATGAGCAGTTCTTC.

This clonotype has a count of ten or more. This chain joins TRBV6-5 and TRBJ2-1; the match to TRBD1 covers 9 bases. The V gene's germline CDR1 is MNHEY and CDR2 SVGAGI. Germline trimming cut 0 bases from V and 1 base from J; bases unmatched to any gene: 4. This CDR3 is built from 17 residues. In DNA form, the CDR3 reads TGTGCCAGCAGTTACTCGCCGGGACAGGGTTCCTACAATGAGCAGTTCTTC. Its protein product is CASSYSPGQGSYNEQFF.

This clonotype was detected many times. V usage is TRBV12-3 or TRBV12-4 and J usage is TRBJ2-3; D possibly matches TRBD1 or TRBD2 (5 bases each). The CDR3 totals 13 residues. Trimming pared 3 bases from V and 4 bases from J, leaving 8 bases between. The CDR3 sequence is CASSLLGADTQYF. The CDR3, as DNA: TGTGCCAGCAGTTTGCTGGGGGCAGATACGCAGTATTTT.

J is TRBJ2-2 and V is TRBV5-1; D unclear. Germline V gene sequence: CDR1 SGHRS, CDR2 YFSETQ. V dropped 3 bases and J dropped 6 bases, with 9 bases sitting between them. The CDR3 length is 13 residues. CDR3 protein: CASSYDPAGELFF. The DNA of the CDR3 is TGCGCCAGCAGCTACGATCCGGCCGGGGAGCTGTTTTTT.

This clonotype has only a few counts. The rearrangement joins TRBV20-1 to TRBJ2-5; 8 bases match TRBD2. V lost 3 bases to trimming and J lost 5 bases; unmatched junction nucleotides: 11. The CDR3 is 15 residues long. Germline V gives CDR1 DFQATT, CDR2 SNEGSKA (reference sequence). CDR3 region: CSASRSGSGWETQYF. The CDR3 DNA reads TGCAGTGCTAGTAGAAGCGGGAGTGGTTGGGAGACCCAGTACTTC.

J is TRBJ1-2 and V is TRBV10-3; 9 bases align to TRBD1. From germline, CDR1 is ENHRY and CDR2 SYGVKD. The CDR3 spans 15 residues. Germline trimming cut 6 bases from V and 8 bases from J; bases unmatched to any gene: 13. The CDR3 is CAISRSQQGARGYTF. The CDR3 region has the DNA TGTGCCATCAGCCGCTCACAACAGGGGGCGCGGGGCTACACCTTC.

Many counts were recorded for this clonotype. This chain links TRBV10-3 with TRBJ1-6; D remains unclear. This CDR3 has 15 amino acids. With 5 bases removed from V and 5 bases from J, the gap between germline ends came to 13 bases. The germline gives CDR1 ENHRY, CDR2 SYGVKD. The CDR3 here is CAISFAPGDNSPLHF. The DNA for the CDR3 is TGTGCCATCAGTTTCGCCCCGGGCGATAATTCACCCCTCCACTTT.